These 9 T cell receptor beta chains were all obtained from the same sample, sequenced in a study of cytomegalovirus exposure and HLA in healthy donors. PCR employed 60 Vbeta and 13 Jbeta primers. Here immunoSEQ multiplex PCR was the method, and the copy in TCRdb shows in-frame clones only, minus some. The sample contains about 55,000 clones, 55% to 75% of which appear only once. What was sequenced was PBMCs. These TCRs come from a man in his forties or fifties in good health and CMV-seropositive.

As DNA, the CDR3 is TGCGCCAGCAGCTTGGGTCCCCTAGAGCAGTTCTTC. Its translation is CASSLGPLEQFF. This chain joins TRBV5-1 and TRBJ2-1; no definite D call. The ends were cut back, 0 bases at V and 10 bases at J, with 8 bases in the middle. The CDR3 covers 12 residues. From germline, CDR1 is SGHRS and CDR2 YFSETQ.

The chain links TRBV28 to TRBJ2-7; a weak D match, TRBD2 (6 bases). Germline V CDR1 and CDR2: MDHEN, SYDVKM. The CDR3 extends over 15 amino acids. Trimming removed 4 bases at V and 5 bases at J, with 18 bases between. CDR3: CASSSSGLGNHEQYF. CDR3 nucleotides: TGTGCCAGCAGTTCCTCGGGACTCGGGAACCACGAGCAGTACTTC.

The CDR3 sequence is CASSYGTGGWNQPQHF. The CDR3, as DNA: TGTGCCAGCAGCTATGGGACAGGGGGATGGAATCAGCCCCAGCATTTT. The chain combines TRBV5-6 with TRBJ1-5; TRBD1 matches at 11 bases. The CDR3 has 16 amino acids. Germline-derived CDR1 and CDR2 are SGHDT and YYEEEE. V lost 3 bases, J lost 4 bases, and 6 bases stayed unmatched.

CDR3 DNA sequence: TGTGCCAGCAGCTTGAGGGCGAGCCCGGGGAATTCACCCCTCCACTTT. Encoded protein: CASSLRASPGNSPLHF. The chain links TRBV5-6 to TRBJ1-6; D gene ambiguous. Germline assignment: CDR1 SGHDT and CDR2 YYEEEE. Trimming took 1 base from V and 7 from J, leaving 15 bases between them. CDR3 length equals 16 residues.

The chain uses TRBV6-1 and TRBJ1-2; TRBD1 matches 11 bases. CDR3 size: 17 residues. Germline CDR1 MNHNS, CDR2 SASEGT. The ends lost 2 bases at V and 8 bases at J; junction bases unmatched: 13. The CDR3, as DNA: TGTGCCAGCAGTGAACCGGTCCGGGACAGGGGGGCCGGAGGCTACACCTTC. This translates into CASSEPVRDRGAGGYTF.

This chain connects TRBV4-1 to TRBJ2-5, with 11 positions matching TRBD1. The germline V gene has CDR1 MGHRA and CDR2 YSYEKL. Trimming removed 1 base from V and 5 bases from J; junction bases left unmatched: 0. This CDR3 comprises 14 residues. Here the CDR3 reads CASSQGTGGETQYF. CDR3 nucleotide sequence: TGCGCCAGCAGCCAAGGGACAGGGGGCGAGACCCAGTACTTC.

The J gene is TRBJ2-1, the V gene TRBV27, with D hard to call. The CDR3 length is 12 residues. Germline CDR1 and CDR2: MNHEY and SMNVEV (reference sequence). The V end was cut by 5 bases, the J end by 4 bases, with 6 bases between. The CDR3 reads CASSLRYNEQFF. The DNA of the CDR3 is TGTGCCAGCAGTCTAAGATACAATGAGCAGTTCTTC.

The rearrangement links TRBV6-6 to TRBJ1-5; 9 bases map to TRBD1. Trimming at V came to 7 bases and at J to 2 bases, leaving 6 bases not matched to a gene. Germline CDR1 is MNHNY and CDR2 is SVGAGI (reference sequence). This CDR3 has 15 amino acids. The CDR3: CASTDRTGGNQPQHF. The CDR3 nucleotides are TGTGCCAGCACCGATCGGACAGGGGGCAATCAGCCCCAGCATTTT.

This clone was counted between two and nine times. The J gene is TRBJ1-1, the V gene TRBV27; D is perhaps TRBD1 (5 bases). The CDR3 runs to 14 residues. Germline assignment: CDR1 MNHEY and CDR2 SMNVEV (reference sequence). Trimming left V 7 bases short and J 3 bases short, with 15 bases between. CDR3 sequence (DNA): TGTGCCAGCAAGTCAGGGAGGTTGGACACTGAAGCTTTCTTT. Translating it yields CASKSGRLDTEAFF.